The subject of this entry is one TCR beta chain. This sample stems from a study of PD-1 blockade in mismatch repair-deficient tumors. Sequencing was performed with immunoSEQ multiplex PCR; in TCRdb, only in-frame clones are kept and a portion is missing. The sample shows about 14,000 clones, 84% of them seen only once. CDR1 is LNHDA and CDR2 is SQIVND in the germline V gene (reference sequence). Losses at the gene ends were 7 bases for V and 11 bases for J; bases not matched to a gene: 7. The CDR3 is 13 residues long. This TCR came from an adult with mismatch repair-deficient cancer. The chain has TRBV19 and TRBJ1-4, with 10 bases identical to TRBD1. This material consisted of PBMCs, taken less than 15 weeks after starting pembrolizumab. This chain's CDR3 is CASIETGGRKLFF. DNA of the CDR3: TGTGCCAGTATCGAGACAGGGGGCCGGAAACTGTTTTTT.